Presented here are 21 T cell receptor beta chains from one specimen sequenced in a study of read filtering for tumor transcriptome and immune sequencing. The library was built from about 400 ng RNA with molecular barcoded adaptors for alpha/delta and beta/gamma chains. Via MiXCR, TCRdb re-called the reads, giving one row per CDR3 protein. The sample has 20,000 to 30,000 distinct CDR3 sequences, approximately 22% seen once. Sequenced material: a population of CD138-negative cells sorted from bone marrow. Source of these receptors: a donor aged 40 or older with multiple myeloma.

Note on this clonotype: A read error may produce the germline difference seen at one junction end. The gene calls are TRBV4-1 and TRBJ2-1; D perhaps matches TRBD2 (6 bases). Germline lookup yields CDR1 MGHRA and CDR2 YSYEKL. The CDR3 sequence is 15 residues long. In DNA form, the CDR3 reads TGCGCCAGCAGCCAAGAGGAGGGGAGCTACAATGGGCAGTTCTTC. Translation gives CASSQEEGSYNGQFF.

The sample holds many counts of this clonotype. The V and J genes are TRBV11-2 and TRBJ2-7, with D perhaps matching TRBD1 or TRBD2 (5 bases each). V was shortened by 3 bases and J by 1 base, with 10 bases between the two germline ends. CDR3 length equals 14 residues. Germline CDR1 SGHAT, CDR2 FQNNGV. CDR3 DNA: TGTGCCAGCAGCTTTCCGGGGCCGTCCTACGAGCAGTACTTC. Translation: CASSFPGPSYEQYF.

Within the sample, this clonotype is large. This chain connects TRBV19 to TRBJ2-5; D not certain. The V gene lost 4 bases and the J gene lost 5 bases, with 14 bases spanning the gap. Germline CDR1 and CDR2: LNHDA and SQIVND (reference sequence). CDR3 length equals 14 residues. As DNA, the CDR3 is TGTGCCAGTAGTAGGGGTGCCTCTCTGGAGACCCAGTACTTC. It encodes CASSRGASLETQYF. Combining the CDR3 with reference TRBV19 and TRBJ2-5 gives the whole variable domain DGGITQSPKYLFRKEGQNVTLSCEQNLNHDAMYWYRQDPGQGLRLIYYSQIVNDFQKGDIAEGYSVSREKKESFPLTVTSAQKNPTAFYLCASSRGASLETQYFGPGTRLLVL.

The chain has TRBV28 and TRBJ1-2, with 8 bases fitting TRBD1. This CDR3 region has 14 residues. The V and J ends lost 6 bases and 4 bases, in that order; junction bases with no gene match: 7. Germline CDR1 reads MDHEN; CDR2 reads SYDVKM. This chain's CDR3 is CASRGDRGGYGYTF. The CDR3 bases are TGTGCCAGCAGGGGAGACAGGGGAGGCTATGGCTACACCTTC.

This clonotype was counted only a few times. The CDR3 end shows no conserved phenylalanine or tryptophan, and so a read error is likely. J is TRBJ1-5 and V is TRBV3-1; D is unclear. Trimming cost V 4 bases and J 5 bases, with 12 bases left between them. Per the germline V gene, CDR1 is LGHDT and CDR2 is YNNKEL (reference sequence). The CDR3 runs 14 residues. DNA for the CDR3: TGTGCCAGCAGCCCCGGAGTATTCGATCAGCCCCAGCATTCT. As protein: CASSPGVFDQPQHS.

This clonotype was observed a handful of times. Here the CDR3 reads CASSSTGLADTQYF. The CDR3 DNA follows: TGTGCCAGCAGCTCGACCGGACTGGCAGATACGCAGTATTTT. The V gene is TRBV7-6, the J gene TRBJ2-3; maybe TRBD2 (5 bases). The CDR3 is 14 residues long. From germline, CDR1 is SGHVS and CDR2 FNYEAQ. V lost 4 bases and J 4 bases, leaving 12 bases between the germline ends.

The sample holds many counts of this clonotype. V and J are TRBV7-9 and TRBJ2-3; no clear D. Germline CDR1 and CDR2: SEHNR and FQNEAQ (reference sequence). V shed 1 base and J shed 0 bases, with 5 bases lying between them. CDR3 length: 14 amino acids. This CDR3 is CASSLDASTDTQYF. DNA for the CDR3: TGTGCCAGCAGCTTAGATGCTAGCACAGATACGCAGTATTTT.

This clonotype was observed at least ten times. V usage is TRBV12-3 or TRBV12-4 and J usage is TRBJ2-5; 9 bases line up with TRBD2. This CDR3 comprises 13 residues. Trimming cost V 6 bases and J 5 bases; bases outside gene matches: 4. The CDR3 DNA sequence: TGTGCCAGCAGCGCGGGGGGGAAGGAGACCCAGTACTTC. It codes for CASSAGGKETQYF.

Only one count was recorded for this clonotype. This sequence joins TRBV10-3 and TRBJ2-5; 9 nucleotides agree with TRBD1. Germline CDR1 ENHRY, CDR2 SYGVKD. The length of the CDR3 is 14 residues. Trimming removed 5 bases from V and 4 bases from J; junction bases left unmatched: 5. CDR3 bases: TGTGCCATCAGTCAGGGACAGGGACTAGAGACCCAGTACTTC. Amino acids: CAISQGQGLETQYF.

This clonotype was detected only a few times. The chain is built from TRBV6-1 and TRBJ1-5, with D possibly being TRBD1 (5 bases). This CDR3 contains 19 residues. CDR1 is MNHNS, CDR2 SASEGT, per germline. The V end lost 3 bases, the J end lost 8 bases, and 29 bases lay between the germline ends. Here the CDR3 DNA reads TGTGCCAGCAGTGAGGGGCTACGAAAACAAACCTCCGCAATCAAGCCCCAGCATTTT. It is translated as CASSEGLRKQTSAIKPQHF.

This clonotype came up many times. The chain couples TRBV20-1 to TRBJ2-1; TRBD2 matches 9 bases. The CDR3 runs to 17 residues. Per germline, CDR1 DFQATT and CDR2 SNEGSKA (reference sequence). V lost 4 bases to trimming and J lost 3 bases; unmatched junction nucleotides: 13. Here the CDR3 DNA reads TGCAGTGCTACCGTCCCCCTCACTAGCGGGCTCTACAATGAGCAGTTCTTC. As protein: CSATVPLTSGLYNEQFF.

Concerning this clonotype: At one boundary the junction diverges from the germline segment, which might be a read error. This rearrangement joins TRBV6-5 to TRBJ1-1; D possibly corresponds to TRBD1 (5 bases). The CDR3 has 13 amino acids. Germline V gene sequence: CDR1 MNHEY, CDR2 SVGAGI. This CDR3 reads CASSRQIVTEAFF. The CDR3 coding sequence is TGTGCCAGCAGCCGACAGATAGTCACTGAAGCTTTCTTC.

This clonotype was seen more than once but under ten times. The chain joins TRBV7-8 to TRBJ1-4, with 9 bases identical to TRBD1. The CDR3 is 15 amino acids. J gave up 8 bases and V 5 bases, and 9 bases lay outside the gene matches. CDR1 is SGHVS and CDR2 is FQNEAQ in the germline V gene. This CDR3 is CASSPPGQGREKLFF. The CDR3 coding sequence is TGTGCCAGCAGCCCCCCGGGACAGGGAAGAGAAAAACTGTTTTTT.

The chain links TRBV18 to TRBJ2-1; D may be TRBD1 (5 bases). Germline CDR1 KGHSH, CDR2 LQKENI. The CDR3 consists of 14 residues. Trimming stripped 2 bases from V and 10 bases from J, with 15 bases between. In nucleotides, the CDR3 is TGTGCCAGCTCACCAAAGGACACCTCCTACGAGCAGTTCTTC. Amino acid sequence: CASSPKDTSYEQFF.

This clonotype came up many times. The chain joins TRBV6-6 to TRBJ2-2; 10 bases line up with TRBD1. V gave up 2 bases and J gave up 5 bases; unmatched junction bases: 8. This CDR3 contains 17 residues. Germline CDR1 is MNHNY and CDR2 is SVGAGI (reference sequence). CDR3 nucleotides: TGTGCCAGCAGTTACCCGGGACAGGGGATTAAGACCGGGGAGCTGTTTTTT. Residues: CASSYPGQGIKTGELFF.

There are a few counts of this clonotype. The chain is built from TRBV4-1 and TRBJ1-4; 9 positions match TRBD1. CDR1 is MGHRA and CDR2 is YSYEKL in the germline V gene. The V and J ends lost 0 bases and 0 bases, in that order; junction bases with no gene match: 5. CDR3 length equals 18 residues. CDR3 sequence: CASSQDRDRVATNEKLFF. The DNA for the CDR3 is TGCGCCAGCAGCCAAGACCGGGACAGGGTTGCAACTAATGAAAAACTGTTTTTT.

A few counts support this clonotype. The chain uses TRBV7-9 and TRBJ2-7; 10 nucleotides match TRBD1. V trimming: 2 bases; J trimming: 2 bases; junction bases outside the gene matches: 3. The CDR3 extends over 15 amino acids. Germline CDR1 and CDR2: SEHNR and FQNEAQ (reference sequence). The CDR3 DNA reads TGTGCCAGCAGCTTAACCGGGACAGGGGCCTACGAGCAGTACTTC. Its translation: CASSLTGTGAYEQYF.

This clonotype was seen repeatedly, ten times or more. V is TRBV28 and J is TRBJ2-3, with 8 bases matching TRBD1. Unmatched junction bases numbered 3, after V lost 6 bases and J lost 7 bases. Germline-derived CDR1 and CDR2 are MDHEN and SYDVKM. The length of the CDR3 is 12 residues. CDR3 coding DNA: TGTGCCAGCAGGACAGGGGACTATACGCAGTATTTT. Residues: CASRTGDYTQYF.

The chain is built from TRBV4-1 and TRBJ1-2; D is perhaps TRBD1 (5 bases). Trimming took 4 bases from V and 5 from J, leaving 11 bases between them. The CDR3 is made up of 13 amino acids. Germline lookup yields CDR1 MGHRA and CDR2 YSYEKL. CDR3 sequence reads: CASSRTGLYGYTF. CDR3 DNA sequence: TGCGCCAGCAGCCGAACAGGATTATATGGCTACACCTTC.

To note about this clonotype: One base away lies a much larger clone, so this may be a sequencing read error. The genes are TRBV11-2 and TRBJ2-3, with 8 bases that match TRBD1. Germline V gene sequence: CDR1 SGHAT, CDR2 FQNNGV. The CDR3 sequence is 15 residues long. V was clipped by 8 bases and J by 2 bases; unmatched bases: 9. The CDR3 DNA sequence: TGTGCCAGCTACCTGACAGGGGCCCACACAGATACGCAGTATTTT. Amino acids: CASYLTGAHTDTQYF. Combining the CDR3 with reference TRBV11-2 and TRBJ2-3 gives the whole variable domain EAGVAQSPRYKIIEKRQSVAFWCNPISGHATLYWYQQILGQGPKLLIQFQNNGVVDDSQLPKDRFSAERLKGVDSTLKIQPAKLEDSAVYLCASYLTGAHTDTQYFGPGTRLTVL.

With regard to this clonotype: This may come from a read error, since a much larger clone is one base off. The chain is built from TRBV7-2 and TRBJ2-4; perhaps TRBD1 as D (6 bases). V shed 2 bases and J shed 3 bases, with 14 bases lying between them. This CDR3 comprises 16 residues. The germline CDR1 and CDR2 sequences are SGHTA and FQGNSA. The CDR3 is CASSLTGPLDKNIQYF. Written as DNA, the CDR3 is TGTGCCAGCAGCTTAACAGGGCCCTTAGACAAAAACATTCAGTACTTC.